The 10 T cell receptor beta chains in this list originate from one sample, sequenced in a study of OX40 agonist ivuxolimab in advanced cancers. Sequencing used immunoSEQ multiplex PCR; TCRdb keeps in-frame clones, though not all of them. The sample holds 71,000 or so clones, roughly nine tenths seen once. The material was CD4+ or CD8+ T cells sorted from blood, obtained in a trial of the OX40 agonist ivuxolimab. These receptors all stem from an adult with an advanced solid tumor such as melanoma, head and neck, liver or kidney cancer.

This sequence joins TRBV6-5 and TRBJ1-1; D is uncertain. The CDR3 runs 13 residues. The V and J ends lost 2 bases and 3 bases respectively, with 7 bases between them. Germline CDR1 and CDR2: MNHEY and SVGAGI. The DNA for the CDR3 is TGTGCCAGCAGTTACCCTGAGGACACTGAAGCTTTCTTT. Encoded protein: CASSYPEDTEAFF.

This chain's CDR3 is CASSPGYGYTF. In DNA, the CDR3 is TGTGCCAGCAGTCCCGGGTATGGCTACACCTTC. The chain has TRBV6-6 and TRBJ1-2, with D uncertain. The CDR3 extends over 11 amino acids. V was clipped by 5 bases and J by 5 bases, with 6 bases between them. The germline CDR1 and CDR2 sequences are MNHNY and SVGAGI (reference sequence).

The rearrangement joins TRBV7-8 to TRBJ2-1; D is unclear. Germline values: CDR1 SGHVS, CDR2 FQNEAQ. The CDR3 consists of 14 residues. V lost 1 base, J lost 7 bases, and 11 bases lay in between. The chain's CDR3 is CASSLGRNQNEQFF. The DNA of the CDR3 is TGTGCCAGCAGCTTAGGAAGGAACCAGAATGAGCAGTTCTTC.

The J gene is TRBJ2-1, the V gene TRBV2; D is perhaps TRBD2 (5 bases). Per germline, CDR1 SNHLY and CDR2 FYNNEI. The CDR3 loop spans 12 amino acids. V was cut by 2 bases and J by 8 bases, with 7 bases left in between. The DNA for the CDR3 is TGTGCCAGCAGTGAATCTAGCTATGAGCAGTTCTTC. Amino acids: CASSESSYEQFF.

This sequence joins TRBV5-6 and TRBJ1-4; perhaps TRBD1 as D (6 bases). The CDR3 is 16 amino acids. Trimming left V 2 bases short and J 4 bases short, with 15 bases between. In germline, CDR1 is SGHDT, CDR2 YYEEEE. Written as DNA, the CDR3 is TGTGCCAGCAGCTTTCGCCTTGGAGGGGGTAATGAAAAACTGTTTTTT. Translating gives CASSFRLGGGNEKLFF. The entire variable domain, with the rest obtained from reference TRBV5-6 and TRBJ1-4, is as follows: DAGVTQSPTHLIKTRGQQVTLRCSPKSGHDTVSWYQQALGQGPQFIFQYYEEEERQRGNFPDRFSGHQFPNYSSELNVNALLLGDSALYLCASSFRLGGGNEKLFFGSGTQLSVL.

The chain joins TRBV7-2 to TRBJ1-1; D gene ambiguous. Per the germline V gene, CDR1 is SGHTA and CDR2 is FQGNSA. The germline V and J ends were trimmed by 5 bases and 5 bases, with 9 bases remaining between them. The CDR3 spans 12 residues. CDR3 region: CASSEMGTEAFF. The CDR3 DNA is TGTGCCAGCAGCGAGATGGGGACTGAAGCTTTCTTT.

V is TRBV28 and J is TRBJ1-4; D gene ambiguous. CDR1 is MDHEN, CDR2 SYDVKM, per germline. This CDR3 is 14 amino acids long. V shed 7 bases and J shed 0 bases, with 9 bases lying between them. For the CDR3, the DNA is TGTGCCAGCACCCTACACACAACTAATGAAAAACTGTTTTTT. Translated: CASTLHTTNEKLFF.

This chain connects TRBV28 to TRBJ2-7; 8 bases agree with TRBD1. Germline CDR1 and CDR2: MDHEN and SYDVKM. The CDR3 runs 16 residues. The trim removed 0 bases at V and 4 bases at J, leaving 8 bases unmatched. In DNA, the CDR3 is TGTGCCAGCAGTTTATGGGATACAGGGGGAGGATACGAGCAGTACTTC. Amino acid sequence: CASSLWDTGGGYEQYF. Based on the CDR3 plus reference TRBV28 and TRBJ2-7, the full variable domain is DVKVTQSSRYLVKRTGEKVFLECVQDMDHENMFWYRQDPGLGLRLIYFSYDVKMKEKGDIPEGYSVSREKKERFSLILESASTNQTSMYLCASSLWDTGGGYEQYFGPGTRLTVT.

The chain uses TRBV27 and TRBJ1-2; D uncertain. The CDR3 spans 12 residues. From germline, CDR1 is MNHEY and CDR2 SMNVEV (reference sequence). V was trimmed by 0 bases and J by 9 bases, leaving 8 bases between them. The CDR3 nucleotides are TGTGCCAGCAGTTTATCGGGAGGGAGCTACACCTTC. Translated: CASSLSGGSYTF.

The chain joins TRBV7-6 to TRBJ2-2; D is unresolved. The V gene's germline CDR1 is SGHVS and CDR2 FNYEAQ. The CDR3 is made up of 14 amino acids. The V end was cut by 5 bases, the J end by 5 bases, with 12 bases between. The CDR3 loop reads CASSLSSPTGELFF. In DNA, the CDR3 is TGTGCCAGCAGCCTAAGCTCGCCAACCGGGGAGCTGTTTTTT.